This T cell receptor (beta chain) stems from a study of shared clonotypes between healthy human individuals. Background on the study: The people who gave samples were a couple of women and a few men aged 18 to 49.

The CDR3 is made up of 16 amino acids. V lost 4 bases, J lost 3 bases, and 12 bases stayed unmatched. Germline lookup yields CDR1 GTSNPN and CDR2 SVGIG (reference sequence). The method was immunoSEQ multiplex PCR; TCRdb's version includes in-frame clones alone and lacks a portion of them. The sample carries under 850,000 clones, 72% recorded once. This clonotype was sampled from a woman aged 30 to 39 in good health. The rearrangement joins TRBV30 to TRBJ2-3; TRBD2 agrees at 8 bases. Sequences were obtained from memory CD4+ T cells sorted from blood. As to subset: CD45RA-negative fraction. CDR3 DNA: TGTGCCTGGATACCGGGACTAGTGTTAGGGACAGATACGCAGTATTTT. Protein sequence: CAWIPGLVLGTDTQYF. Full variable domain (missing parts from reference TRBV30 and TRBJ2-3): SQTIHQWPATLVQPVGSPLSLECTVEGTSNPNLYWYRQAAGRGLQLLFYSVGIGQISSEVPQNLSASRPQDRQFILSSKKLLLSDSGFYLCAWIPGLVLGTDTQYFGPGTRLTVL.